This TCR beta chain was captured in a study of cytomegalovirus exposure and HLA in healthy donors. Overall study findings and caveats: TCR beta V- and J-gene trimming, according to a later analysis, was linked to a missense DCLRE1C variant. There were some V segments, including TRBV6-2 and TRBV6-3, excluded as indistinguishable.

Healthy bone marrow donors made up the cohort. Germline CDR1 MNHEY, CDR2 SVGAGI. The ends were cut back, 6 bases at V and 8 bases at J, with 13 bases in the middle. The CDR3 length is 13 residues. Concerning this clone itself: What it recognizes is unknown.

Primers for the PCR totalled 60 Vbeta and 13 Jbeta. Sequenced by immunoSEQ multiplex PCR; TCRdb stores in-frame clones only, minus some. Reported are some 76,000 clones; the ten largest clones contain about 4.9%. The rearrangement uses TRBV6-5 and TRBJ1-4; a possible D gene is TRBD1 (6 bases). This sequence was found in a man between 40 and 49 years old in good health and CMV-seronegative. Source material: PBMCs. The chain's CDR3 is CASREQGYEKLFF. DNA of the CDR3: TGTGCCAGCAGAGAACAGGGCTACGAAAAACTGTTTTTT.